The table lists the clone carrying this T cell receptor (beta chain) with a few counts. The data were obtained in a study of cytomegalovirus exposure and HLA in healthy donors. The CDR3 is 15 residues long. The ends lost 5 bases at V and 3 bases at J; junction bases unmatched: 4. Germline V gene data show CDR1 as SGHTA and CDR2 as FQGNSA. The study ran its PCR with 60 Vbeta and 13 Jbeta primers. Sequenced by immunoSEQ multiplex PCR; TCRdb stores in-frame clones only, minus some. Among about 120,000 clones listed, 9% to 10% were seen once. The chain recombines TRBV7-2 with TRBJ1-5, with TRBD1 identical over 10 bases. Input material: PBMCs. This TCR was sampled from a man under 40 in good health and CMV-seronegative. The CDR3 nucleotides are TGTGCCAGCAGCGGACAGGGGGGACCCAATCAGCCCCAGCATTTT. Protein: CASSGQGGPNQPQHF.